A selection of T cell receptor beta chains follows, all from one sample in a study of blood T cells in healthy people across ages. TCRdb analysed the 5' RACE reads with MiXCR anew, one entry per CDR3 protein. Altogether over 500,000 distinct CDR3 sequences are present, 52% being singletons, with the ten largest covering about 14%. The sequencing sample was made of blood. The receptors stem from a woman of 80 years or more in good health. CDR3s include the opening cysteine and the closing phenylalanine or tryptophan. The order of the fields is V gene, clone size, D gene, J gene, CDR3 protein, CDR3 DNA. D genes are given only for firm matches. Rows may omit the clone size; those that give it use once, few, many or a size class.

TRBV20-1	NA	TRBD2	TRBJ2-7	CSARDPSQRENSYEQYF	TGCAGTGCTAGAGATCCTAGTCAGCGGGAGAACTCCTACGAGCAGTACTTC
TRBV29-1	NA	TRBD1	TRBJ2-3	CSVVRDRGADTQYF	TGCAGCGTTGTCCGGGACAGGGGGGCAGATACGCAGTATTTT
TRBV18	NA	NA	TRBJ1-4	CASSPRTRPTNVKLFF	TGTGCCAGCTCACCACGTACGAGGCCGACTAATGTAAAACTGTTTTTT
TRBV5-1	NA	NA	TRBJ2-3	CASRKTGTNTDTQYF	TGCGCCAGCAGAAAGACCGGGACGAACACAGATACGCAGTATTTT
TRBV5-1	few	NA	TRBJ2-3	CASSGEGGGTDTQYF	TGCGCCAGCAGCGGGGAAGGAGGGGGCACAGATACGCAGTATTTT
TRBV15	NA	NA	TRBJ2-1	CATSRVPGTSSYNEQFF	TGTGCCACCAGCAGGGTCCCGGGGACAAGCTCCTACAATGAGCAGTTCTTC
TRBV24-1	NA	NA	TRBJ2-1	CATSDLQTGNNEQFF	TGTGCCACCAGTGATTTGCAAACGGGCAACAATGAGCAGTTCTTC
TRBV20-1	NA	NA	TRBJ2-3	CSVQKGTSSTDTQYF	TGCAGTGTACAGAAGGGAACTTCTAGCACAGATACGCAGTATTTT
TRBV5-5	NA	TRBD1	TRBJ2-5	CASSLAESSTGSRETQYF	TGTGCCAGCAGCTTGGCCGAATCCTCGACAGGGTCGAGAGAGACCCAGTACTTC
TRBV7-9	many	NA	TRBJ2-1	CASSRPTVVYNEQFF	TGTGCCAGCAGCCGCCCGACAGTAGTATACAATGAGCAGTTCTTC
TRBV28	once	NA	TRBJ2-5	CASSFRGRGDQETQYF	TGTGCCAGCAGTTTCCGGGGGCGTGGGGACCAAGAGACCCAGTACTTC
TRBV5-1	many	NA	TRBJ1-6	CASSFVENPNSPLHF	TGCGCCAGCAGCTTCGTTGAAAACCCCAATTCACCCCTCCACTTT
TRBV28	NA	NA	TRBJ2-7	CASSPGGFHEQYF	TGTGCCAGCAGCCCGGGGGGCTTCCACGAGCAGTACTTC
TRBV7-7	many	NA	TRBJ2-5	CASSSKSPIGTAQETQYF	TGTGCCAGCAGCTCTAAATCACCCATCGGGACCGCTCAAGAGACCCAGTACTTC
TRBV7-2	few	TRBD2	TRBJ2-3	CASSPLGLGGRDTQYF	TGTGCCAGCAGCCCACTCGGACTAGGAGGGCGGGATACGCAGTATTTT
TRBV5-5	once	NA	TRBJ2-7	CASSTSTGYEQYF	TGTGCCAGCAGCACGAGCACAGGGTACGAGCAGTACTTC
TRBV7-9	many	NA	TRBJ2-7	CASSLGLASEQYF	TGTGCCAGCAGCTTAGGCCTAGCGTCCGAGCAGTACTTC
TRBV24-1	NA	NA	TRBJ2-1	CATSKPGPAHYNEQFF	TGTGCCACCAGTAAACCGGGACCAGCGCACTACAATGAGCAGTTCTTC
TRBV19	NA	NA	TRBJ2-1	CASSIGQGGHNEQFF	TGTGCCAGTAGTATTGGGCAGGGGGGCCACAATGAGCAGTTCTTC
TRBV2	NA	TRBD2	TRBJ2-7	CASSDEASGRGYEQYF	TGTGCCAGCAGTGACGAGGCTAGCGGGAGAGGGTACGAGCAGTACTTC
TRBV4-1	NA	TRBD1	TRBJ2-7	CASSLSPGQTSYEQYF	TGCGCCAGCAGCCTTTCGCCGGGACAGACCTCCTACGAGCAGTACTTC
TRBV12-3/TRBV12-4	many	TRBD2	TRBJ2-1	CASRHWALGGENEQFF	TGTGCCAGCAGGCACTGGGCACTGGGGGGGGAAAATGAGCAGTTCTTC
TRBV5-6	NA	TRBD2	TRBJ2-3	CASSLSSGRAADTQYF	TGTGCCAGCAGCTTGTCGAGCGGGAGGGCCGCGGATACGCAGTATTTT
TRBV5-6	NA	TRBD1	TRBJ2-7	CASNRRQGGFYEQYF	TGTGCCAGCAACCGGAGACAGGGGGGATTCTACGAGCAGTACTTC
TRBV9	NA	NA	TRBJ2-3	CASSVAGQNTDTQYF	TGTGCCAGCAGCGTAGCTGGGCAGAACACAGATACGCAGTATTTT
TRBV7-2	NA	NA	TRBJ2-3	CASSLGGADTDTQYF	TGTGCCAGCAGCTTAGGGGGGGCCGACACAGATACGCAGTATTTT
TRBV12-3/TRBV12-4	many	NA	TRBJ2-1	CASSFGFTYNEQFF	TGTGCCAGCAGTTTTGGATTCACCTACAATGAGCAGTTCTTC
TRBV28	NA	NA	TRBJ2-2	CASNPAGNTGELFF	TGTGCCAGCAACCCGGCGGGGAACACCGGGGAGCTGTTTTTT
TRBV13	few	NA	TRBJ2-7	CASSATRSSYEQYF	TGTGCCAGCAGTGCGACAAGGAGCTCCTACGAGCAGTACTTC
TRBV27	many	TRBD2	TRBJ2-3	CASSPSGTTHTDTQYF	TGTGCCAGCAGTCCATCCGGGACTACCCACACAGATACGCAGTATTTT
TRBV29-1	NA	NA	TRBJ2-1	CSVRTYLNEQFF	TGCAGCGTTCGGACCTACCTTAATGAGCAGTTCTTC
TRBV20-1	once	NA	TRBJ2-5	CSARGNAGDPYF	TGCAGTGCTAGGGGAAATGCAGGGGACCCGTACTTC
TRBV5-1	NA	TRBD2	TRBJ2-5	CASSVPFGGGGREETQYF	TGCGCCAGCAGCGTCCCCTTTGGCGGGGGGGGGCGAGAAGAGACCCAGTACTTC
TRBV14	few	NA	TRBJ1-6	CASSQGGASPLHF	TGTGCCAGCAGCCAAGGAGGGGCAAGCCCCCTCCACTTT
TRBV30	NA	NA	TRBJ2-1	CAWSVSSEQFF	TGTGCCTGGAGTGTGAGTTCTGAGCAGTTCTTC
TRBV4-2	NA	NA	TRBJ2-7	CASSQVSAEHPYEQYF	TGTGCCAGCAGCCAAGTCTCCGCGGAGCACCCCTACGAGCAGTACTTC
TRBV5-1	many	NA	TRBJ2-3	CASSLRVGSDTQYF	TGCGCCAGCAGCTTGAGAGTTGGTTCAGATACGCAGTATTTT
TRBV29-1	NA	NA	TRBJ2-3	CSAPLDTQYF	TGCAGCGCTCCCTTGGATACGCAGTATTTT
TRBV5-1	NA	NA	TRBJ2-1	CASSSASRGSYNEQFF	TGCGCCAGCAGCTCGGCGTCTAGGGGCTCCTACAATGAGCAGTTCTTC
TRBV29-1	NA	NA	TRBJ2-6	CSVDGGNGANVLTF	TGCAGCGTTGACGGAGGGAATGGGGCCAACGTCCTGACTTTC
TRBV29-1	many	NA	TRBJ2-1	CSSLTPLAQGEQFF	TGCAGCTCCTTAACGCCACTAGCCCAGGGTGAGCAGTTCTTC
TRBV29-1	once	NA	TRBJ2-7	CSVDSEQYF	TGCAGCGTTGATAGCGAGCAGTACTTC
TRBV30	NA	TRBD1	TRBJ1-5	CAWNTGDNQPQHF	TGTGCCTGGAATACAGGGGACAATCAGCCCCAGCATTTT
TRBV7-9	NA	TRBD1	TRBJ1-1	CASSFRDRGRTFF	TGTGCCAGCAGCTTCAGGGACAGGGGGAGGACTTTCTTT
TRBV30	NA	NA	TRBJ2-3	CAWTPGATDTQYF	TGTGCCTGGACCCCGGGGGCTACAGATACGCAGTATTTT
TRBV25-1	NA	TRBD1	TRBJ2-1	CASSVSNRGNEQFF	TGTGCCAGCAGTGTTTCTAACAGGGGCAATGAGCAGTTCTTC
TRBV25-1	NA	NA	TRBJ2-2	CASSEGLWGGGELFF	TGTGCCAGCAGTGAAGGGCTGTGGGGCGGCGGGGAGCTGTTTTTT
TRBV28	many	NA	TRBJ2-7	CASSLGFDYEQYF	TGTGCCAGCAGTTTGGGGTTTGACTACGAGCAGTACTTC
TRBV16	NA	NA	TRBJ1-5	CACSPRGGANQPQHF	TGTGCCTGCAGCCCCCGGGGAGGGGCCAATCAGCCCCAGCATTTT
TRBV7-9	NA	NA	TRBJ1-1	CASSAGTSYTEAFF	TGTGCCAGCAGCGCCGGGACATCCTACACTGAAGCTTTCTTT
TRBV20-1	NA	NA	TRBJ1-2	CSASSRTDYGYTF	TGCAGTGCTAGCTCCCGGACAGACTATGGCTACACCTTC
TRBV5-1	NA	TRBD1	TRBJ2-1	CASSLLGTDQETQFF	TGCGCCAGCAGCTTGTTAGGGACAGACCAAGAGACCCAGTTCTTC
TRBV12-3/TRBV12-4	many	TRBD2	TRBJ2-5	CASSFLAGQQETQYF	TGTGCCAGCAGTTTCCTAGCGGGCCAACAAGAGACCCAGTACTTC
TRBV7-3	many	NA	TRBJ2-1	CASSFGPSEDNEQFF	TGTGCCAGCAGCTTCGGCCCGAGCGAGGACAATGAGCAGTTCTTC
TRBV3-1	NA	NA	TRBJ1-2	CASSQDGGGVYGYTF	TGTGCCAGCAGCCAAGATGGGGGGGGGGTTTATGGCTACACCTTC
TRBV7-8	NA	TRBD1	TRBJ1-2	CVNSPPDRGYGYTF	TGTGTCAACAGCCCACCCGACAGGGGGTATGGCTACACCTTC
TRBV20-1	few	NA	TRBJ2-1	CSARLRVGLSYNEQFF	TGCAGTGCTAGACTCCGGGTGGGCCTCTCCTACAATGAGCAGTTCTTC
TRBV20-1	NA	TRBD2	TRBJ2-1	CSARDPGRGDDNEQFF	TGCAGTGCTAGAGATCCGGGGCGGGGGGACGACAATGAGCAGTTCTTC